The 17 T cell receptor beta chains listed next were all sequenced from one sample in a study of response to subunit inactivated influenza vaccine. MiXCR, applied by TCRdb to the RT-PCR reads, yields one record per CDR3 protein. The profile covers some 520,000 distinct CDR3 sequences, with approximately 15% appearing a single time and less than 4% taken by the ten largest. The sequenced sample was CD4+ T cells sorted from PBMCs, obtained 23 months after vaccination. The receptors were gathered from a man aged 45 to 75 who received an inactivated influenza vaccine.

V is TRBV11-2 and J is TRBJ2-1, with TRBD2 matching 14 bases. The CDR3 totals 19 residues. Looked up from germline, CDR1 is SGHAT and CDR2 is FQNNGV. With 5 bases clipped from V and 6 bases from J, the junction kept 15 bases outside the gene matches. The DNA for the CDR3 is TGTGCCAGCAGCGTTCCCTGGACTAGCGGGAGGAACCGGTTCAATGAGCAGTTCTTC. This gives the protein CASSVPWTSGRNRFNEQFF.

The CDR3 coding sequence is TGCAGTGCTAGAGGGGGGGTTGAGCAGTTCTTC. This codes for CSARGGVEQFF. This rearrangement joins TRBV20-1 to TRBJ2-1; weak D call: TRBD2 (6 bases). Germline lookup yields CDR1 DFQATT and CDR2 SNEGSKA (reference sequence). The CDR3 loop spans 11 amino acids. The V end lost 1 base, the J end lost 9 bases, and 7 bases lay between the germline ends.

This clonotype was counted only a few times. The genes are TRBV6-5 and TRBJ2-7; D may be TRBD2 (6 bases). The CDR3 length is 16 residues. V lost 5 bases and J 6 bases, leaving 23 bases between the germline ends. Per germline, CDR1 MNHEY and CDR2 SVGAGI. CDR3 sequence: CASSLRYTGLLSEQYF. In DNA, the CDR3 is TGTGCCAGCAGTCTACGGTATACGGGACTCCTGAGCGAGCAGTACTTC.

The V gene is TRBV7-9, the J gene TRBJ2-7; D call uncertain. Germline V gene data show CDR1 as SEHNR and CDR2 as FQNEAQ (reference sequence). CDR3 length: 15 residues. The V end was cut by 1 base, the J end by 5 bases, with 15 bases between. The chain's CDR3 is CASSLEKGLSDEQYF. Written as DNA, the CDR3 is TGTGCCAGCAGCTTAGAGAAGGGATTGTCCGACGAGCAGTACTTC.

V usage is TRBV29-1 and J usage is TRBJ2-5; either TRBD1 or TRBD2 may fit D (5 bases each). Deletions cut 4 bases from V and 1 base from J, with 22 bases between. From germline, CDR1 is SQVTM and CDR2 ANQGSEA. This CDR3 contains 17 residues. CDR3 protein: CSVGVRDVPGTQETQYF. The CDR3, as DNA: TGCAGCGTTGGGGTTCGAGACGTGCCTGGGACCCAAGAGACCCAGTACTTC.

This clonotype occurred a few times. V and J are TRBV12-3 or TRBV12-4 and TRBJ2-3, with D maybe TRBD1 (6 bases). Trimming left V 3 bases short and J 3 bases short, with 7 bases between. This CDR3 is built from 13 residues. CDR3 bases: TGTGCCAGCAGTTTTGGACAGACAGATACGCAGTATTTT. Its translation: CASSFGQTDTQYF.

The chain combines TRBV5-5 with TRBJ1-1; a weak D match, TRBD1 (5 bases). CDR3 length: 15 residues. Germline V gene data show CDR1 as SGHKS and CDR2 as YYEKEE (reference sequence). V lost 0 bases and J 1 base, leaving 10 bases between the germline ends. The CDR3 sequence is CASSLELGPNTEAFF. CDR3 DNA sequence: TGTGCCAGCAGCTTGGAACTGGGGCCGAACACTGAAGCTTTCTTT.

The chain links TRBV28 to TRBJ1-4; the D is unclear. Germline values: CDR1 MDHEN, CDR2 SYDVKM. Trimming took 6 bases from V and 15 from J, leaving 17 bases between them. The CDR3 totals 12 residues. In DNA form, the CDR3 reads TGTGCCAGCAGCCCCTCTAATGAACGGTTGTTTTTT. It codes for CASSPSNERLFF.

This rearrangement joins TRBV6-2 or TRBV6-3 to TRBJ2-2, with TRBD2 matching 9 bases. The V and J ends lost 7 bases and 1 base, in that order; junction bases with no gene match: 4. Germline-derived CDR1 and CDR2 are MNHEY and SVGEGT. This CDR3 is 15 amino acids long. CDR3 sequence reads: CASKVAGVNTGELFF. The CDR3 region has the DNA TGTGCCAGCAAGGTAGCGGGGGTGAACACCGGGGAGCTGTTTTTT.

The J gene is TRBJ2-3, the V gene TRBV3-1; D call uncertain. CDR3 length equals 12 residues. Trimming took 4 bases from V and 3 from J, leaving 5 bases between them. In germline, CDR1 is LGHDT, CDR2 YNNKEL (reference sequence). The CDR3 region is CASSLWTDTQYF. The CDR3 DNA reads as TGTGCCAGCAGCCTCTGGACAGATACGCAGTATTTT.

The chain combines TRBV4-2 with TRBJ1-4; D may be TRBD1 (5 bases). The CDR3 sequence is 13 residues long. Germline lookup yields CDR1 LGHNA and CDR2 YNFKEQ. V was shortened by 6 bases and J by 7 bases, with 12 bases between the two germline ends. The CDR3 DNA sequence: TGTGCCAGCAGATCCGGGACGGCTGAAAAACTGTTTTTT. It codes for CASRSGTAEKLFF.

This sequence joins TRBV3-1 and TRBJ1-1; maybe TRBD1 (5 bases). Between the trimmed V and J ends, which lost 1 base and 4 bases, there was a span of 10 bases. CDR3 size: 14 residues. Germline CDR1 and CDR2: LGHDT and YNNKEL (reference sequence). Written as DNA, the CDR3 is TGTGCCAGCAGCCAAGTGCAGGGAAGCACTGAAGCTTTCTTT. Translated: CASSQVQGSTEAFF.

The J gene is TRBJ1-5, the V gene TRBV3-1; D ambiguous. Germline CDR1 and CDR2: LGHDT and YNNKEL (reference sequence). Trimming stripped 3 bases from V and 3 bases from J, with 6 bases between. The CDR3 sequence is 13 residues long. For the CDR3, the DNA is TGTGCCAGCAGCCATGGATTCAATCAGCCCCAGCATTTT. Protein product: CASSHGFNQPQHF.

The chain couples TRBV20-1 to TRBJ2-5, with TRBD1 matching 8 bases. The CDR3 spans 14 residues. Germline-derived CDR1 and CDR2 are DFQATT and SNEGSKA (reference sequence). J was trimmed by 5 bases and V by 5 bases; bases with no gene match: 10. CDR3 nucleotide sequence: TGCAGTGCTCCTGGACAGGGTCGTCGCGAGACCCAGTACTTC. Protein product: CSAPGQGRRETQYF.

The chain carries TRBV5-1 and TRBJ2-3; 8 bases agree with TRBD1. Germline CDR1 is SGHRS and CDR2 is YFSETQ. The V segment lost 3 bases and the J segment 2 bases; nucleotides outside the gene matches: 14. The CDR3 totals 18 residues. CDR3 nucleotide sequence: TGCGCCAGCAGCTACACCCTACGTCGGACAGGGACCACAGATACGCAGTATTTT. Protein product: CASSYTLRRTGTTDTQYF.

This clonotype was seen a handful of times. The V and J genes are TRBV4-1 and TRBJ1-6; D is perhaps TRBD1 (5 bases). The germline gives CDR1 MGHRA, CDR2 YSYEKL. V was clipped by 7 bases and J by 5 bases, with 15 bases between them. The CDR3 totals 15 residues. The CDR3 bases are TGCGCCAGCACCTCAGGGCCAGGCGATAATTCACCCCTCCACTTT. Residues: CASTSGPGDNSPLHF.

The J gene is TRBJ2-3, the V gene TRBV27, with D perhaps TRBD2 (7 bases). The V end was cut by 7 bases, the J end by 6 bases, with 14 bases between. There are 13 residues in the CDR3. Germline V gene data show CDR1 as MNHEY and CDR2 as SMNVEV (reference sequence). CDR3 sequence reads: CASNRGAGDTQYF. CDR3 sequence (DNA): TGTGCCAGCAATCGGGGGGCCGGGGATACGCAGTATTTT.